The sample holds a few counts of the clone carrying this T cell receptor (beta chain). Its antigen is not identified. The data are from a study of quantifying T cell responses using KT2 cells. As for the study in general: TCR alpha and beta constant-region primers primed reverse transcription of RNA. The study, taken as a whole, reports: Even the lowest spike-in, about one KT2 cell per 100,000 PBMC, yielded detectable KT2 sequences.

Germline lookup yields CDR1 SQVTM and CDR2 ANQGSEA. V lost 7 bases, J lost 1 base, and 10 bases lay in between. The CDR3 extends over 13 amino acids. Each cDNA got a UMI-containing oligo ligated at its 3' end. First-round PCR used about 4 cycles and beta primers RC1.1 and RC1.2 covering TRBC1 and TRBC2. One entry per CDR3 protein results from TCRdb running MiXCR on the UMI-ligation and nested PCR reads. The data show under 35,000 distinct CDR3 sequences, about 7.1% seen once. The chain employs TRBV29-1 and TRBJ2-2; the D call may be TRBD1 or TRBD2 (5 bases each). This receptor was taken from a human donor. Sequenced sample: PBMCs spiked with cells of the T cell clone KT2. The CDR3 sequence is CSAGDGNTGELFF. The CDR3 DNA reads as TGCAGCGCTGGGGACGGGAACACCGGGGAGCTGTTTTTT.